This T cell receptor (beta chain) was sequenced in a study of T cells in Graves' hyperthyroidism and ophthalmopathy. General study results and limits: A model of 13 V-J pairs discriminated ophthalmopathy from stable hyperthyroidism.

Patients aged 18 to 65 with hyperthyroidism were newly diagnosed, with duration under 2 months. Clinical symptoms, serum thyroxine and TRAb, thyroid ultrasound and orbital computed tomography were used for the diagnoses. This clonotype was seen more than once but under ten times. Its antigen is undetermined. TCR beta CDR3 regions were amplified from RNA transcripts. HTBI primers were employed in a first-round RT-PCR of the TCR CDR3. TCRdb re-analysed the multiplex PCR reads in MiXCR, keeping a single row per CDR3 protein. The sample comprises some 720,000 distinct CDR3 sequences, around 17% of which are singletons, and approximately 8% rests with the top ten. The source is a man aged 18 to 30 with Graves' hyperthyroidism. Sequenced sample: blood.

CDR3 residues: CASSQEHSGRVNEQYF. CDR3 DNA: TGCGCCAGCAGCCAAGAACATAGCGGGAGGGTTAACGAGCAGTACTTC. This chain joins TRBV4-3 and TRBJ2-7; TRBD2 matches at 11 bases. This CDR3 comprises 16 residues. The V segment lost 0 bases and the J segment 5 bases; nucleotides outside the gene matches: 6. Germline lookup yields CDR1 LGHNA and CDR2 YSLEER.